These 14 T cell receptor beta chains came from one sample sequenced in a study of T cell responses to AZD1222 COVID-19 vaccine. Assay used: immunoSEQ multiplex PCR; TCRdb lists only in-frame clones, some missing. This repertoire shows roughly 150,000 clones, 90% to 95% found once; its top ten account for about 3.7%. The sample in question was peripheral blood, obtained on day 0 of AZD1222 vaccination. The receptors derive from an adult in good health.

This chain connects TRBV5-1 to TRBJ2-5; 8 bases are shared with TRBD2. Germline lookup yields CDR1 SGHRS and CDR2 YFSETQ. This CDR3 region has 14 residues. The V gene end was trimmed by 4 bases and the J gene end by 5 bases; junction bases not matched to a gene: 7. In nucleotides, the CDR3 is TGCGCCAGCAGCCCGGGAGGGGGATCGGAGACCCAGTACTTC. It codes for CASSPGGGSETQYF.

A single count supports this clone. This chain connects TRBV7-2 to TRBJ2-2; TRBD1 matches 7 bases. Germline V gives CDR1 SGHTA, CDR2 FQGNSA. The length of the CDR3 is 16 residues. V lost 1 base to trimming and J lost 4 bases; unmatched junction nucleotides: 6. The CDR3 spells CASSLGGGASTGELFF. The CDR3 bases are TGTGCCAGCAGCTTAGGAGGGGGCGCGAGCACCGGGGAGCTGTTTTTT. Full variable domain (outside the CDR3, taken from reference TRBV7-2 and TRBJ2-2): GAGVSQSPSNKVTEKGKDVELRCDPISGHTALYWYRQSLGQGLEFLIYFQGNSAPDKSGLPSDRFSAERTGGSVSTLTIQRTQQEDSAVYLCASSLGGGASTGELFFGEGSRLTVL.

The chain combines TRBV6-5 with TRBJ1-1, with 9 nucleotides matching TRBD1. Germline loops: CDR1 MNHEY, CDR2 SVGAGI. The V segment lost 5 bases and the J segment 10 bases; nucleotides outside the gene matches: 8. The CDR3 is 13 residues long. Here the CDR3 reads CASSIPGQGTAFF. CDR3 bases: TGTGCCAGCAGTATTCCGGGACAGGGAACAGCTTTCTTT.

This clone showed up just a few times. V is TRBV20-1 and J is TRBJ2-7; 11 nucleotides match TRBD2. The CDR3 sequence is 15 residues long. V lost 3 bases to trimming and J lost 4 bases; unmatched junction nucleotides: 8. Germline V gene data show CDR1 as DFQATT and CDR2 as SNEGSKA (reference sequence). The CDR3 loop is CSASMGLAENYEQYF. The CDR3 DNA follows: TGCAGTGCTAGTATGGGACTAGCGGAGAATTACGAGCAGTACTTC.

The J gene is TRBJ1-6, the V gene TRBV10-1; TRBD1 matches 7 bases. The CDR3 loop spans 13 amino acids. V shed 6 bases and J 10 bases; nucleotides not matched to a gene: 6. Germline V gives CDR1 WNHNN, CDR2 SYGVQD (reference sequence). The CDR3 reads CASRADRQSPLHF. In DNA, the CDR3 is TGCGCCAGCAGGGCGGACAGGCAGTCACCCCTCCACTTT.

CDR3 sequence reads: CASSPRQGAGTEAFF. CDR3 coding DNA: TGTGCCAGCAGCCCCCGCCAGGGGGCTGGAACTGAAGCTTTCTTT. The chain has TRBV11-2 and TRBJ1-1; 8 nucleotides line up with TRBD1. This CDR3 has 15 amino acids. V gave up 5 bases and J gave up 5 bases; unmatched junction bases: 10. CDR1 is SGHAT and CDR2 is FQNNGV in the germline V gene. The whole variable domain, remainder taken from reference TRBV11-2 and TRBJ1-1, is EAGVAQSPRYKIIEKRQSVAFWCNPISGHATLYWYQQILGQGPKLLIQFQNNGVVDDSQLPKDRFSAERLKGVDSTLKIQPAKLEDSAVYLCASSPRQGAGTEAFFGQGTRLTVV.

V is TRBV4-1 and J is TRBJ2-5, with D perhaps TRBD1 (6 bases). The CDR3 spans 15 residues. V was trimmed by 0 bases and J by 5 bases, leaving 13 bases between them. Germline V gene data show CDR1 as MGHRA and CDR2 as YSYEKL. The CDR3 spells CASSQDLGRGETQYF. As DNA, the CDR3 is TGCGCCAGCAGCCAAGATCTGGGCAGGGGCGAGACCCAGTACTTC.

There are a few counts of this clone. CDR3 sequence reads: CASSISPGNQPQHF. CDR3 in DNA: TGTGCCAGCTCAATTAGCCCAGGGAATCAGCCCCAGCATTTT. This rearrangement joins TRBV18 to TRBJ1-5; possibly TRBD1 for D (5 bases). The germline CDR1 and CDR2 sequences are KGHSH and LQKENI. Trimming pared 5 bases from V and 4 bases from J, leaving 12 bases between. The CDR3 loop spans 14 amino acids.

The chain links TRBV7-3 to TRBJ1-5; D remains ambiguous. CDR3 length: 13 amino acids. Per the germline V gene, CDR1 is SGHTA and CDR2 is FQGTGA. V was shortened by 1 base and J by 11 bases, with 12 bases between the two germline ends. The CDR3 DNA follows: TGTGCCAGCAGCTTAAGCGGCGGTTCGGCCCAGCATTTT. Protein: CASSLSGGSAQHF. The complete variable domain, with remaining parts taken from reference TRBV7-3 and TRBJ1-5, reads GAGVSQTPSNKVTEKGKYVELRCDPISGHTALYWYRQSLGQGPEFLIYFQGTGAADDSGLPNDRFFAVRPEGSVSTLKIQRTERGDSAVYLCASSLSGGSAQHFGDGTRLSIL.

This clone occurred a few times. The rearrangement joins TRBV24-1 to TRBJ2-2; weak D call: TRBD2 (5 bases). The CDR3 has 14 residues. Trimming pared 4 bases from V and 4 bases from J, leaving 9 bases between. Germline V lookup: CDR1 KGHDR, CDR2 SFDVKD. This CDR3 reads CATSDPGLTGELFF. The CDR3 DNA follows: TGTGCCACCAGTGACCCCGGACTCACCGGGGAGCTGTTTTTT.

V usage is TRBV10-3 and J usage is TRBJ1-2, with 10 bases lining up with TRBD1. The germline gives CDR1 ENHRY, CDR2 SYGVKD. The CDR3 spans 15 residues. V shed 6 bases, J shed 5 bases, and the junction held 9 bases outside the gene matches. The CDR3: CAIRTGTGVPYGYTF. The CDR3 DNA is TGTGCCATCAGGACCGGGACAGGGGTTCCGTATGGCTACACCTTC.

The chain links TRBV7-9 to TRBJ1-1, with 7 bases identical to TRBD1. Germline V gene data show CDR1 as SEHNR and CDR2 as FQNEAQ (reference sequence). The CDR3 loop spans 14 amino acids. V lost 1 base and J lost 7; bases outside the gene matches: 6. CDR3 DNA: TGTGCCAGCAGCTTAGTAGGGGGCTACCGTGAAGCTTTCTTT. As protein: CASSLVGGYREAFF.

This clone was found once. The chain recombines TRBV2 with TRBJ1-3; D unresolved. The CDR3 covers 14 residues. CDR1 is SNHLY and CDR2 is FYNNEI in the germline V gene. Trimming removed 7 bases at V and 0 bases at J, with 10 bases between. CDR3 DNA: TGTGCCAGCAAAACGGGAGGCTCTGGAAACACCATATATTTT. Amino acids: CASKTGGSGNTIYF. The whole variable domain, filled in from reference TRBV2 and TRBJ1-3, reads EPEVTQTPSHQVTQMGQEVILRCVPISNHLYFYWYRQILGQKVEFLVSFYNNEISEKSEIFDDQFSVERPDGSNFTLKIRSTKLEDSAMYFCASKTGGSGNTIYFGEGSWLTVV.

The V gene is TRBV5-1, the J gene TRBJ2-7, with 8 nucleotides matching TRBD2. The ends lost 2 bases at V and 4 bases at J; junction bases unmatched: 14. Per germline, CDR1 SGHRS and CDR2 YFSETQ. The CDR3 is made up of 17 amino acids. CDR3 DNA sequence: TGCGCCAGCAGCTTAATCCCCGCTACTAGCGGACTGTACGAGCAGTACTTC. It translates to CASSLIPATSGLYEQYF.